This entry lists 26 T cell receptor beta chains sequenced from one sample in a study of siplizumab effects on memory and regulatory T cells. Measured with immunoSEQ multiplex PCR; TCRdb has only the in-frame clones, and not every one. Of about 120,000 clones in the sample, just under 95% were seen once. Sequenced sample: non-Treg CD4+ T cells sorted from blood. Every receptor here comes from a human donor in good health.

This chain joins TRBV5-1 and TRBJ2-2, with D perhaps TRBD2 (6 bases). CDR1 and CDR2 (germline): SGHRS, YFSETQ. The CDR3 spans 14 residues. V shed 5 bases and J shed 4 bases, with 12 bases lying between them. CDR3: CASRFGGSTGELFF. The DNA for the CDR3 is TGCGCCAGCAGATTTGGGGGGAGCACCGGGGAGCTGTTTTTT.

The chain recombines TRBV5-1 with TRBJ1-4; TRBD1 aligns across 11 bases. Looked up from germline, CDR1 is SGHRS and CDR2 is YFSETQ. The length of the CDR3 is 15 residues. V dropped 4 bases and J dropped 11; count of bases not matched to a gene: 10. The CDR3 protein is CASSEASGTGGKLFF. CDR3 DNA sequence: TGCGCCAGCAGCGAGGCTTCCGGGACAGGGGGTAAACTGTTTTTT.

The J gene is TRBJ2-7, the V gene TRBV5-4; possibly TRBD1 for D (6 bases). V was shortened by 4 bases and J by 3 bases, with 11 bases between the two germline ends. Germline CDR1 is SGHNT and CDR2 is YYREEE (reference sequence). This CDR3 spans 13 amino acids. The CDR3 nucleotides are TGTGCCAGCAGCCCAGGGACATTCTACGAGCAGTACTTC. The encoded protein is CASSPGTFYEQYF.

The CDR3 DNA follows: TGTGCCAGCAGCTTCGCCAGGTATCAAGAGACCCAGTACTTC. It translates to CASSFARYQETQYF. The chain combines TRBV7-8 with TRBJ2-5, with no clear D. The CDR3 loop spans 14 amino acids. Germline CDR1 is SGHVS and CDR2 is FQNEAQ. Trimming left V 3 bases short and J 2 bases short, with 10 bases between.

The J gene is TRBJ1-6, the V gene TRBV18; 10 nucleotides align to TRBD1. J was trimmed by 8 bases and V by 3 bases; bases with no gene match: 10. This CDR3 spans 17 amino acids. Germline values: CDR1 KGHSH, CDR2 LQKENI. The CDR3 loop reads CASSPGTGGQGYSPLHF. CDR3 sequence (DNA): TGTGCCAGCTCACCCGGAACTGGGGGACAGGGGTATTCACCCCTCCACTTT.

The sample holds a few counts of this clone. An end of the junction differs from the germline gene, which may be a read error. The CDR3 sequence: CAWSVQPGQGGFIF. The CDR3 DNA sequence: TGTGCCTGGAGTGTACAGCCGGGACAGGGAGGGTTCATCTTT. This sequence joins TRBV30 and TRBJ1-1; 9 bases are a match to TRBD1. This CDR3 region has 14 residues. In germline, CDR1 is GTSNPN, CDR2 SVGIG (reference sequence).

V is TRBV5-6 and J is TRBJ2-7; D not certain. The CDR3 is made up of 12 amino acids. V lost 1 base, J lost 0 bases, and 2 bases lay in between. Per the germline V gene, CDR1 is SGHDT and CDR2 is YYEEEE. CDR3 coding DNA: TGTGCCAGCAGCTTGAACTCCTACGAGCAGTACTTC. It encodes CASSLNSYEQYF.

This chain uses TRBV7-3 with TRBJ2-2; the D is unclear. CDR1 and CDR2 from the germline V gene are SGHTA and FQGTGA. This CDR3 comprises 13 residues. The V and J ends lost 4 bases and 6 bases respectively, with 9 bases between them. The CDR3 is CASSSTVPGELFF. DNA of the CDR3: TGTGCCAGCAGCTCAACAGTACCCGGGGAGCTGTTTTTT.

DNA of the CDR3: TGTGCCAGCAGCTTAGTCGGACCGATGAACACCGGGGAGCTGTTTTTT. Amino acids: CASSLVGPMNTGELFF. V gene TRBV11-2 combines with J gene TRBJ2-2; D gene unclear. Trimming took 1 base from V and 1 from J, leaving 10 bases between them. Germline V gives CDR1 SGHAT, CDR2 FQNNGV. This CDR3 contains 16 residues.

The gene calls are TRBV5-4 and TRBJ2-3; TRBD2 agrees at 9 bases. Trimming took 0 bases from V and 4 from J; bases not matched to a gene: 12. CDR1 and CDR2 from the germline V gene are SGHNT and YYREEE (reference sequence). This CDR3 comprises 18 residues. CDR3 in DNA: TGTGCCAGCAGCTTGGAGGCGGGGGGGCGGATCCGGCCAGATACGCAGTATTTT. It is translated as CASSLEAGGRIRPDTQYF.

CDR3 bases: TGCGCCAGCAGCGTGGACAGGACCTATGGCTACACCTTC. Protein sequence: CASSVDRTYGYTF. The chain is built from TRBV5-1 and TRBJ1-2, with TRBD1 identical over 7 bases. The CDR3 has 13 residues. V gave up 4 bases and J gave up 4 bases; unmatched junction bases: 4. Per the germline V gene, CDR1 is SGHRS and CDR2 is YFSETQ.

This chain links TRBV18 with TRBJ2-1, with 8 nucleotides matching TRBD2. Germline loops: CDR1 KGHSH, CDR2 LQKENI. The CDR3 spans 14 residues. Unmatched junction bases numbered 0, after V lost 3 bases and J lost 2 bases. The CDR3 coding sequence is TGTGCCAGCTCACCGGGACTAGCCTACAATGAGCAGTTCTTC. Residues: CASSPGLAYNEQFF.

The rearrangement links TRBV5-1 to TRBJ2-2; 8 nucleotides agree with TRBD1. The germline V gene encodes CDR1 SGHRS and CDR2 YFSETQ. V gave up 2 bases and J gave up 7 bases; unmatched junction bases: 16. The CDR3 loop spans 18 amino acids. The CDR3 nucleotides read TGCGCCAGCAGCTTCGCCATGTCCGGGACAGGACTTATCGGGGAGCTGTTTTTT. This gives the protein CASSFAMSGTGLIGELFF.

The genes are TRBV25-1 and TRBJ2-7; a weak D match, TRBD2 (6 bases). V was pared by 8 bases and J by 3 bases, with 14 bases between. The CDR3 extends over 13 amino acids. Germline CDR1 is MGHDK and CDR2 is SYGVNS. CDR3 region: CASRPGLSYEQYF. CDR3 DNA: TGTGCCAGCCGTCCGGGACTCAGCTACGAGCAGTACTTC.

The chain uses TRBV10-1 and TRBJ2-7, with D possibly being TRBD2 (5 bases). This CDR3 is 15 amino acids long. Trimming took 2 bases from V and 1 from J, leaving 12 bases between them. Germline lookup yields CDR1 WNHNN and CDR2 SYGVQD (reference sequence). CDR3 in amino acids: CASSEATGSSYEQYF. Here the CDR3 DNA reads TGCGCCAGCAGTGAGGCAACGGGAAGTTCCTACGAGCAGTACTTC.

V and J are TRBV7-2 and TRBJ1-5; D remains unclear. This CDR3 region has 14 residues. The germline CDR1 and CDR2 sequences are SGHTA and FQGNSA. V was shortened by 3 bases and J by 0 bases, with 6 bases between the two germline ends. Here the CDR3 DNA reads TGTGCCAGCAGCTTCGGGCTTAGCAATCAGCCCCAGCATTTT. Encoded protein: CASSFGLSNQPQHF.

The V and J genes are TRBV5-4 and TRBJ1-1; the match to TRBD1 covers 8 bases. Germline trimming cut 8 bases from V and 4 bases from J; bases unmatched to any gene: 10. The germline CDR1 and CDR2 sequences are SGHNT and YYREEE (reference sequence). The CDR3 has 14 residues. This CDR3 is CASSTGVESTEAFF. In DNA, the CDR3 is TGTGCCAGTTCGACAGGGGTCGAGAGCACTGAAGCTTTCTTT.

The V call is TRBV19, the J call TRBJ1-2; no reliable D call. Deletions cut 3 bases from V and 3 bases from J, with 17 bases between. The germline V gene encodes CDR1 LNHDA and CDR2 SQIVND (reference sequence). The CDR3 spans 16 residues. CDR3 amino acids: CASSIPPDLGYYGYTF. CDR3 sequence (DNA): TGTGCCAGTAGTATTCCCCCCGACCTCGGGTACTATGGCTACACCTTC.

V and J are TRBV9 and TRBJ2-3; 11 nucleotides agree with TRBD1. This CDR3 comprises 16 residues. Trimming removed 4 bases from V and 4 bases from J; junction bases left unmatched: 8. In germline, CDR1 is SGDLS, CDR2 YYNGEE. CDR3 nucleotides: TGTGCCAGCAGCCTAGGGACAGGGGGATCCCCAGATACGCAGTATTTT. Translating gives CASSLGTGGSPDTQYF.

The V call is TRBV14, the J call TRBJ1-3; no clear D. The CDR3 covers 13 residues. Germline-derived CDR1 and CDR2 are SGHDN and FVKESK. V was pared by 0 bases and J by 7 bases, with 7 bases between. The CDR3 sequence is CASSQDLRNTIYF. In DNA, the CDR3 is TGTGCCAGCAGCCAAGACCTGAGGAACACCATATATTTT.

The CDR3 sequence: CASSLGGQGFYEQYF. Written as DNA, the CDR3 is TGCGCCAGCAGCTTGGGGGGACAGGGGTTCTACGAGCAGTACTTC. This chain joins TRBV5-1 and TRBJ2-7, with 10 bases that match TRBD1. J lost 3 bases, V lost 0 bases, and 3 bases had no gene match. Germline V gene lookup returns CDR1 SGHRS and CDR2 YFSETQ. The CDR3 is 15 residues long.

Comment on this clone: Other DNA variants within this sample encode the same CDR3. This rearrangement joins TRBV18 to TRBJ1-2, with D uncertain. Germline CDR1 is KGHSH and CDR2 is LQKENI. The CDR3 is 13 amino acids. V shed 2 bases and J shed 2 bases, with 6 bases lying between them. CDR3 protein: CASSPGNNYGYTF. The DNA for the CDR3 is TGTGCCAGCTCACCAGGTAACAACTATGGCTACACCTTC.

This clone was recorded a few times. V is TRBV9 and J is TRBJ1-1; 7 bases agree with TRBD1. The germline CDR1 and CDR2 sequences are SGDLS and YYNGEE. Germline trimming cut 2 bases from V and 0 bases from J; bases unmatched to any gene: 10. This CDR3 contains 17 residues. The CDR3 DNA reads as TGTGCCAGCAGCGTGGGGGCAGGGGGGATCATGAACACTGAAGCTTTCTTT. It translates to CASSVGAGGIMNTEAFF. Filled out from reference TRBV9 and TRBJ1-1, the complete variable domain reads DSGVTQTPKHLITATGQRVTLRCSPRSGDLSVYWYQQSLDQGLQFLIQYYNGEERAKGNILERFSAQQFPDLHSELNLSSLELGDSALYFCASSVGAGGIMNTEAFFGQGTRLTVV.

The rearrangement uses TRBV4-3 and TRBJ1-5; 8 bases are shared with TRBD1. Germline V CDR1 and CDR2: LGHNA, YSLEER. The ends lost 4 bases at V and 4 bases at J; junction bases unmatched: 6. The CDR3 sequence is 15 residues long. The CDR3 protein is CASSPDRADNQPQHF. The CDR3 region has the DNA TGCGCCAGCAGCCCGGACAGGGCGGATAATCAGCCCCAGCATTTT.

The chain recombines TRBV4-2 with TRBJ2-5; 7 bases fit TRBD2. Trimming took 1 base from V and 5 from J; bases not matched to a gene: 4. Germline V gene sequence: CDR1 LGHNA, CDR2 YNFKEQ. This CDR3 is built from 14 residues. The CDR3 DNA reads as TGTGCCAGCAGCCAAGGACTAGCCGGGGAGACCCAGTACTTC. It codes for CASSQGLAGETQYF.

In DNA, the CDR3 is TGTGCCAGCAGTTCTCTAGGGGGCGACGAGCAGTACTTC. It specifies CASSSLGGDEQYF. J is TRBJ2-7 and V is TRBV6-5; TRBD1 matches at 7 bases. With V trimmed by 4 bases and J by 5 bases, 5 bases remained unmatched. Per germline, CDR1 MNHEY and CDR2 SVGAGI. The CDR3 extends over 13 amino acids.